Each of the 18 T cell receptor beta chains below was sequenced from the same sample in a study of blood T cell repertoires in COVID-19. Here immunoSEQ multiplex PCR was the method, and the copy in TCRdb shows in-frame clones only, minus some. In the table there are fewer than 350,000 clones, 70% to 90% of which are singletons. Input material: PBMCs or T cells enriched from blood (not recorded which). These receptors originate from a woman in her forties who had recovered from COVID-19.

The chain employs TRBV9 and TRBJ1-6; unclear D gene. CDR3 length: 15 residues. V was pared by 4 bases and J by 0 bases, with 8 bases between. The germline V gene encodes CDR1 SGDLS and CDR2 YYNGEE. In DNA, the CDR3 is TGTGCCAGCAGCCGACTGAGCTCCTATAATTCACCCCTCCACTTT. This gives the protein CASSRLSSYNSPLHF.

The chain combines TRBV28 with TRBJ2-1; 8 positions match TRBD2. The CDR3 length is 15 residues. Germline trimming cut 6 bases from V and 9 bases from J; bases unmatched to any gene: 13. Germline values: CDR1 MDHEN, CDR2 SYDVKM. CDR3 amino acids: CASRPPGGTFTEQFF. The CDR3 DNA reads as TGTGCCAGCAGACCGCCGGGGGGGACGTTTACTGAGCAGTTCTTC.

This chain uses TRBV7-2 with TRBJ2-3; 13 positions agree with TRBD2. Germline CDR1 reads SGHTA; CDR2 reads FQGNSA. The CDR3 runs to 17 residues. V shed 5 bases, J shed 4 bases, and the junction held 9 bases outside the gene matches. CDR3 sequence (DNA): TGTGCCAGCAGCCCTACCGGACTAGCGGGAGATTCAGATACGCAGTATTTT. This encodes CASSPTGLAGDSDTQYF.

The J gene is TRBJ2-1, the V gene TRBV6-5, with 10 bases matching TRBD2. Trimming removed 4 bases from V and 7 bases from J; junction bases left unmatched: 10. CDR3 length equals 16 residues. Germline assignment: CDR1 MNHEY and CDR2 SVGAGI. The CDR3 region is CASSSKAGGPGNEQFF. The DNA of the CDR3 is TGTGCCAGCAGTTCAAAAGCGGGAGGGCCGGGGAATGAGCAGTTCTTC.

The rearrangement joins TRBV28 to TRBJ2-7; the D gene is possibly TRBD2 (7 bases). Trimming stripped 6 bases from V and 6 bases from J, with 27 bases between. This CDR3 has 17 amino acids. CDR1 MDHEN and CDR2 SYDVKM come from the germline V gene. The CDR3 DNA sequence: TGTGCCAGCAGCCAAGGACTAGTTTTCGACAGGCAGGGCGAGCAGTACTTC. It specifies CASSQGLVFDRQGEQYF.

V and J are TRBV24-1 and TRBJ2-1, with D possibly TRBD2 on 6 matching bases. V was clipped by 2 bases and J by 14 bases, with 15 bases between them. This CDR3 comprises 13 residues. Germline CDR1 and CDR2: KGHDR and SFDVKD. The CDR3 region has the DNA TGTGCCACCAGTGATTCTTCCGCGGCGGGGAAGTTCTTC. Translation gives CATSDSSAAGKFF.

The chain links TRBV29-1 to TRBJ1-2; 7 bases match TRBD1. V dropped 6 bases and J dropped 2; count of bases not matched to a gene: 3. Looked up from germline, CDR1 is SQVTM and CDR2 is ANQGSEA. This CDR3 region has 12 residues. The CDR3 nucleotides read TGCAGCGTAGGGGGACAGAACTATGGCTACACCTTC. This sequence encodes CSVGGQNYGYTF.

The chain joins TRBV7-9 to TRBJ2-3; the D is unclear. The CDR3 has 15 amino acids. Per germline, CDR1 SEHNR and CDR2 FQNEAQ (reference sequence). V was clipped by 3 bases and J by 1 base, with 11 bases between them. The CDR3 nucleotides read TGTGCCAGCAGCTTGGCAACCCATGGCACAGATACGCAGTATTTT. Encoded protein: CASSLATHGTDTQYF.

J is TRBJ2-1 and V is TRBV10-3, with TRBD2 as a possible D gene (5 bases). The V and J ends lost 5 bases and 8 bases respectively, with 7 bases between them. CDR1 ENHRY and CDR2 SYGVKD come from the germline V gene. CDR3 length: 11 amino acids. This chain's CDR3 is CAISKEDEQFF. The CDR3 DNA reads TGTGCCATCAGTAAGGAGGATGAGCAGTTCTTC.

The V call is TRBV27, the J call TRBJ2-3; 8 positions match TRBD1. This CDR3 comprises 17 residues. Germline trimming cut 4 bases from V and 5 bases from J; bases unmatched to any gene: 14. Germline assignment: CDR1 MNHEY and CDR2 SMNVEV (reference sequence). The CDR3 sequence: CASSSQGAGVGGDTQYF. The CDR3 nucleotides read TGTGCCAGCAGTTCCCAGGGGGCTGGAGTGGGAGGAGATACGCAGTATTTT.

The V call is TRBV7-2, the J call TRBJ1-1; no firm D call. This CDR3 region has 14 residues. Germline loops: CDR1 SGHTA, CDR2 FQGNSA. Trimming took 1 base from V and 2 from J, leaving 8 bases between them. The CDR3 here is CASSLVPLNTEAFF. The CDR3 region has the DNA TGTGCCAGCAGCTTAGTCCCACTCAACACTGAAGCTTTCTTT.

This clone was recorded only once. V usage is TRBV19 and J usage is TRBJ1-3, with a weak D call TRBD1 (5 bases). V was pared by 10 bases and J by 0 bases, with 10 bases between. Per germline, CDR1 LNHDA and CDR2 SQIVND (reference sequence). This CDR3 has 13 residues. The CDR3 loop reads CATADNSGNTIYF. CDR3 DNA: TGTGCCACCGCGGACAACTCTGGAAACACCATATATTTT.

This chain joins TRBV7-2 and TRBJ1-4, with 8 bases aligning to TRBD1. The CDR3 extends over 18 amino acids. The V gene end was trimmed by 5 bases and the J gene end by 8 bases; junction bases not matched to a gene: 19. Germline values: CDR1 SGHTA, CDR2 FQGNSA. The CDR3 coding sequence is TGTGCCAGCAGCCGCAAAGGACAGGGTACGGGGGTGGGCGAAAAACTGTTTTTT. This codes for CASSRKGQGTGVGEKLFF.

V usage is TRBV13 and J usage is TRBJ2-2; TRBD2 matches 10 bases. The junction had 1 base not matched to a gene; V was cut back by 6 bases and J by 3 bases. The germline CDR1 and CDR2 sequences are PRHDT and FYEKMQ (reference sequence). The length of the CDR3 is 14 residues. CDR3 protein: CASRLAGDTGELFF. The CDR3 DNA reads TGTGCCAGCAGGCTAGCGGGAGACACCGGGGAGCTGTTTTTT.

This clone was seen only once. CDR3 DNA sequence: TGTGCCTGGAGTCCCCCGGGCGGAGGCCCTGGAAACACCATATATTTT. As protein: CAWSPPGGGPGNTIYF. The genes are TRBV30 and TRBJ1-3; no definite D call. The CDR3 length is 16 residues. The V gene lost 2 bases and the J gene lost 2 bases, with 16 bases spanning the gap. Germline V lookup: CDR1 GTSNPN, CDR2 SVGIG (reference sequence).

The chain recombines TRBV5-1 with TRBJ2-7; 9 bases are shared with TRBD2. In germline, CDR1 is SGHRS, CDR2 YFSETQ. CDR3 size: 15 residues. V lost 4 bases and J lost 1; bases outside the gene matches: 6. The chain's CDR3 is CASSRVAGGSYEQYF. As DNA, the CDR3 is TGCGCCAGCAGCCGCGTGGCGGGGGGGTCCTACGAGCAGTACTTC.

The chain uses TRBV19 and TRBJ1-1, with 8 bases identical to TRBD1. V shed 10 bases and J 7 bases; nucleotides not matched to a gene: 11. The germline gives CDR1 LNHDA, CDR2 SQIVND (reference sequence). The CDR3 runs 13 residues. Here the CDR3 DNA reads TGTGCCACTATCCGACAGGGGTTCGATGAAGCTTTCTTT. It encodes CATIRQGFDEAFF.

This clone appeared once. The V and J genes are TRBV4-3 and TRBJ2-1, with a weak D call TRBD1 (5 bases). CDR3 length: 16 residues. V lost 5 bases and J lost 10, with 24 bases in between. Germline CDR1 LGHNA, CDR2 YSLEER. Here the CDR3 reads CASSTRRDSLSTEQFF. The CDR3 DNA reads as TGCGCCAGCAGCACCCGCCGAGACAGCTTATCAACCGAGCAGTTCTTC.